This TCR beta chain was sequenced in a study of OX40 agonist ivuxolimab in advanced cancers. Clones were read by immunoSEQ multiplex PCR, and TCRdb kept only the in-frame ones, dropping some. The top ten clones hold about 0.32% of a sample with about 80,000 clones, more than 75% of them seen once. CDR1 SGHTA and CDR2 FQGNSA come from the germline V gene. With V trimmed by 4 bases and J by 5 bases, 7 bases remained unmatched. This CDR3 region has 14 residues. The TCR comes from an adult with an advanced solid tumor such as melanoma, head and neck, liver or kidney cancer. The sample in question was CD4+ or CD8+ T cells sorted from blood, obtained in a trial of the OX40 agonist ivuxolimab. The rearrangement uses TRBV7-2 and TRBJ1-1, with 7 bases matching TRBD1. CDR3 in amino acids: CASSSHRGITEAFF. Here the CDR3 DNA reads TGTGCCAGCAGCTCTCACAGGGGAATAACTGAAGCTTTCTTT.